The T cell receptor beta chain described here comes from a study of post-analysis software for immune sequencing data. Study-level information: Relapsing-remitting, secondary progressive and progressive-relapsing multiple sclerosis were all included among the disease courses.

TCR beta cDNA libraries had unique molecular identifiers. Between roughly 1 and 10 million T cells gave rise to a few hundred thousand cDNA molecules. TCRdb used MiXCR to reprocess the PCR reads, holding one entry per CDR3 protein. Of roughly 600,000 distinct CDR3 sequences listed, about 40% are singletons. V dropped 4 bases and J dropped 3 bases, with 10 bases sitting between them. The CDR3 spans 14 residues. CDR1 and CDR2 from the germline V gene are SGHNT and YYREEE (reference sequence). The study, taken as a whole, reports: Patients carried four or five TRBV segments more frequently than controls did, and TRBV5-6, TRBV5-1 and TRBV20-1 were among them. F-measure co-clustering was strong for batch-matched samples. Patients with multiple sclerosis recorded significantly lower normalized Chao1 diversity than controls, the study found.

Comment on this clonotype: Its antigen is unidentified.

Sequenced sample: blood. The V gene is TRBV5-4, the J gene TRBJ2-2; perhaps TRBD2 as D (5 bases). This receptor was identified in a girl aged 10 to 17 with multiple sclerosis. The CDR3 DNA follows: TGTGCCAGCAGCACACGGGATGACACCGGGGAGCTGTTTTTT. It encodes CASSTRDDTGELFF.